Sequencing of this T cell receptor beta chain was carried out in a study of response to subunit inactivated influenza vaccine. Findings and limits, study-wide: Authors proposed each seasonal influenza vaccination draws in few new T cells.

About this clonotype: Its matching antigen is unknown.

MiXCR, run by TCRdb on the RT-PCR reads, gives a single entry per CDR3 protein. The sample records over 400,000 distinct CDR3 sequences, approximately 10% being singletons. From germline, CDR1 is SGDLS and CDR2 YYNGEE. The CDR3 loop spans 14 amino acids. The V segment lost 1 base and the J segment 4 bases; nucleotides outside the gene matches: 4. Sample: PBMCs from blood, taken about 40 days after vaccination. This receptor was taken from a man aged 45-65 years who received an inactivated influenza vaccine. This rearrangement joins TRBV9 to TRBJ2-5; 7 bases map to TRBD2. CDR3 residues: CASSVSGGAETQYF. Written as DNA, the CDR3 is TGTGCCAGCAGCGTATCGGGGGGAGCAGAGACCCAGTACTTC.